The present entry profiles one T cell receptor (beta chain) with its context. The data are from a study of cytomegalovirus exposure and HLA in healthy donors. Trimming left V 7 bases short and J 0 bases short, with 13 bases between. The CDR3 consists of 14 residues. The germline V gene encodes CDR1 MNHNS and CDR2 SASEGT. PCR amplification relied on 60 Vbeta primers (plus 13 Jbeta primers). Data came from immunoSEQ multiplex PCR; TCRdb stores just in-frame clones and leaves some out. There are 150,000 to 200,000 clones in the sample; around 62% occur only once, and about 2.9% lies in the top ten. The chain combines TRBV6-1 with TRBJ2-7, with a weak D call TRBD2 (6 bases). The source material was PBMCs. The receptor comes from a man in his forties in good health and CMV-seronegative. CDR3 amino acids: CASKKPGDSYEQYF. CDR3 in DNA: TGTGCCAGCAAAAAGCCGGGAGACTCCTACGAGCAGTACTTC.